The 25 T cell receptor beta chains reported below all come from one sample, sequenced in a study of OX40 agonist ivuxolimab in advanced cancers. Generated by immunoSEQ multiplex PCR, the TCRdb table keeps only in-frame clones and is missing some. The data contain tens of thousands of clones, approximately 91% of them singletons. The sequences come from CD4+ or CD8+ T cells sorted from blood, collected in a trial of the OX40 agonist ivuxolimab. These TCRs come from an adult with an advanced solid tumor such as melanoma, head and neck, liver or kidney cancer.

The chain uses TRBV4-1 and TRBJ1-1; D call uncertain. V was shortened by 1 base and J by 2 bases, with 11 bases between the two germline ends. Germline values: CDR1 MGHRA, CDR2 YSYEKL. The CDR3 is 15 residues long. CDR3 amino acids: CASSQVFPPNTEAFF. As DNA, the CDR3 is TGCGCCAGCAGCCAAGTCTTTCCACCTAACACTGAAGCTTTCTTT.

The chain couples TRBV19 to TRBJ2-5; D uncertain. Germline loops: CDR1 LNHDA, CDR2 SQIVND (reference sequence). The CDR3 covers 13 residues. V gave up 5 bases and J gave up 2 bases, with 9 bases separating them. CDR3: CASSQQIQETQYF. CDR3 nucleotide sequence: TGTGCCAGTAGTCAGCAGATTCAAGAGACCCAGTACTTC.

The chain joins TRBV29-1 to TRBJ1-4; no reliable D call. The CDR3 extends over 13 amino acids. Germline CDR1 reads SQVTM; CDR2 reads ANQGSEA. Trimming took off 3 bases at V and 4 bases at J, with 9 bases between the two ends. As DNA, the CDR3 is TGCAGCGTTGAGGGGTCCCATAATGAAAAACTGTTTTTT. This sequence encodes CSVEGSHNEKLFF.

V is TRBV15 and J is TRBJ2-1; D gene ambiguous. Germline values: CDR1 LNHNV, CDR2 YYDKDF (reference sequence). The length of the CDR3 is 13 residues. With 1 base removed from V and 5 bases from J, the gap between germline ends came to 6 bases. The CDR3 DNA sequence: TGTGCCACCAGCAGAGTGGAACACAATGAGCAGTTCTTC. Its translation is CATSRVEHNEQFF.

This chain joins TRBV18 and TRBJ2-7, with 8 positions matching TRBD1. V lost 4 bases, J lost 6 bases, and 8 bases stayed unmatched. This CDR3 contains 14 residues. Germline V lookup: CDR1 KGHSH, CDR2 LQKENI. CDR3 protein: CASSLRDRSSEQYF. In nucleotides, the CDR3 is TGTGCCAGCTCACTCCGGGACAGGTCGTCCGAGCAGTACTTC.

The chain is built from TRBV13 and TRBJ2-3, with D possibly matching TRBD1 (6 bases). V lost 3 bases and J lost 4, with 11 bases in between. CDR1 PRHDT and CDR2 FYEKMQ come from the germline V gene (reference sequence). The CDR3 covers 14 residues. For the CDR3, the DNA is TGTGCCAGCAGCTTTAACAGGGTGTCAGATACGCAGTATTTT. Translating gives CASSFNRVSDTQYF.

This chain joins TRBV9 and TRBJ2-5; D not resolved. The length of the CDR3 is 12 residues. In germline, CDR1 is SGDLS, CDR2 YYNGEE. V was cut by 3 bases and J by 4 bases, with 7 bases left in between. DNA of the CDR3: TGTGCCAGCAGCGGATATAGAGAGACCCAGTACTTC. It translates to CASSGYRETQYF. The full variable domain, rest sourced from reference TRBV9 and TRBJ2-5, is DSGVTQTPKHLITATGQRVTLRCSPRSGDLSVYWYQQSLDQGLQFLIQYYNGEERAKGNILERFSAQQFPDLHSELNLSSLELGDSALYFCASSGYRETQYFGPGTRLLVL.

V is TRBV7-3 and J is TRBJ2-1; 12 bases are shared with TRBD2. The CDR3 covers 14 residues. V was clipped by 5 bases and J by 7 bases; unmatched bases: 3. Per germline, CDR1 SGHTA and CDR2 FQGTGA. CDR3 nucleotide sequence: TGTGCCAGCAGCACCGGACTAGCGGGGAATGAGCAGTTCTTC. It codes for CASSTGLAGNEQFF.

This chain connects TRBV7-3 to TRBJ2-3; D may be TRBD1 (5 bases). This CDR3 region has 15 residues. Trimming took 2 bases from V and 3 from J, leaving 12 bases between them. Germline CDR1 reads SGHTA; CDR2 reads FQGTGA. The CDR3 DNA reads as TGTGCCAGCAGCTTACAGGGCCGCGGAACAGATACGCAGTATTTT. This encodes CASSLQGRGTDTQYF. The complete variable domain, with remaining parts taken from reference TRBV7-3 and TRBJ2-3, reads GAGVSQTPSNKVTEKGKYVELRCDPISGHTALYWYRQSLGQGPEFLIYFQGTGAADDSGLPNDRFFAVRPEGSVSTLKIQRTERGDSAVYLCASSLQGRGTDTQYFGPGTRLTVL.

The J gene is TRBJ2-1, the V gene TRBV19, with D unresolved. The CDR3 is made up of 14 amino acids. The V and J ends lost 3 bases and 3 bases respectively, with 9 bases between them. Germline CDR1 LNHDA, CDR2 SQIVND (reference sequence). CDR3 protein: CASSITQDYNEQFF. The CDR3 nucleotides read TGTGCCAGTAGTATCACCCAGGACTACAATGAGCAGTTCTTC.

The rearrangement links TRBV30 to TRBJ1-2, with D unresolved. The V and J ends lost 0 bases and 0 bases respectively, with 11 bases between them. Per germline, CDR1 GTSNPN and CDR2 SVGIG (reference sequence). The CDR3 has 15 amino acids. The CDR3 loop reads CAWSVPGAANYGYTF. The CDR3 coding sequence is TGTGCCTGGAGTGTACCGGGAGCCGCTAACTATGGCTACACCTTC. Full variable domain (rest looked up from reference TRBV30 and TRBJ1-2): SQTIHQWPATLVQPVGSPLSLECTVEGTSNPNLYWYRQAAGRGLQLLFYSVGIGQISSEVPQNLSASRPQDRQFILSSKKLLLSDSGFYLCAWSVPGAANYGYTFGSGTRLTVV.

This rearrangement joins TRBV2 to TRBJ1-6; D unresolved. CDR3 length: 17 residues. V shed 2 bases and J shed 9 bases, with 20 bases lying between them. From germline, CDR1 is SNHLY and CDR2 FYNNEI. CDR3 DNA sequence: TGTGCCAGCAGTGAATTTGTCCTAAATACGGCAGGTTCACCCCTCCACTTT. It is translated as CASSEFVLNTAGSPLHF.

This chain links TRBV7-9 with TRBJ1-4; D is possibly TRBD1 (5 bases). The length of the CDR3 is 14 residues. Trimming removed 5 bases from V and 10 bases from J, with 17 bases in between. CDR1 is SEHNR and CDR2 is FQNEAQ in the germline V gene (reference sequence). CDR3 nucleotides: TGTGCCAGCAGCCCCGGGACGGCGGGCCGAAAACTGTTTTTT. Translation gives CASSPGTAGRKLFF.

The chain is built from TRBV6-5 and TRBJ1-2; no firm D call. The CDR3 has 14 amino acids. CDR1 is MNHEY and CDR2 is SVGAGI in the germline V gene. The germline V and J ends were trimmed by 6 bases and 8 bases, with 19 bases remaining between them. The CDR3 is CASSRGPEVGGYTF. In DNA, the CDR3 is TGTGCCAGCAGCCGTGGCCCGGAGGTAGGCGGCTACACCTTC.

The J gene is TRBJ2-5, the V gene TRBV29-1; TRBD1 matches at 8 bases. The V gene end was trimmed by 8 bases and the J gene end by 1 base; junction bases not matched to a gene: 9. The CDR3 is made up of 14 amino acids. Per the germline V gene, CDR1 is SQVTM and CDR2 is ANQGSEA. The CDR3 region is CSIARTGGQETQYF. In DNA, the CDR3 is TGCAGCATCGCCCGAACAGGGGGCCAAGAGACCCAGTACTTC.

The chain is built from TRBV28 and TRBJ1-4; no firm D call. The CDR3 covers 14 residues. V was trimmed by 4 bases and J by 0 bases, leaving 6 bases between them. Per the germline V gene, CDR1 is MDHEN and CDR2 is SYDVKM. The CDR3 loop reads CASSSVPTNEKLFF. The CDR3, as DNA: TGTGCCAGCAGTTCTGTTCCAACTAATGAAAAACTGTTTTTT.

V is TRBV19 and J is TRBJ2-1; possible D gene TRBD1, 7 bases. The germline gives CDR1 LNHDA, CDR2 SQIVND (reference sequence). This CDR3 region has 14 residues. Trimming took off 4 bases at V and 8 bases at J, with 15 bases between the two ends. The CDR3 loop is CASSRQTGEDEQFF. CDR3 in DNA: TGTGCCAGTAGTAGACAAACAGGGGAGGATGAGCAGTTCTTC.

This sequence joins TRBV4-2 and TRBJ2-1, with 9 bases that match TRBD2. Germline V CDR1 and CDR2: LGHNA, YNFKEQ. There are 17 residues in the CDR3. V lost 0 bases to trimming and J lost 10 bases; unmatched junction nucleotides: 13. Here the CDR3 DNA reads TGTGCCAGCAGCCAAGAGGCAAAACTAGCGGGTTCTCCCGAGCAGTTCTTC. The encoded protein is CASSQEAKLAGSPEQFF.

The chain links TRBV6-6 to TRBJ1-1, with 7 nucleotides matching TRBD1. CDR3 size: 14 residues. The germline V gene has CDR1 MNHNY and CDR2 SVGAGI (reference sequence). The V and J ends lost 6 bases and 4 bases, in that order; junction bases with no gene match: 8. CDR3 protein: CASSRGQVGTEAFF. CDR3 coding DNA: TGTGCCAGCAGCCGAGGACAGGTTGGCACTGAAGCTTTCTTT.

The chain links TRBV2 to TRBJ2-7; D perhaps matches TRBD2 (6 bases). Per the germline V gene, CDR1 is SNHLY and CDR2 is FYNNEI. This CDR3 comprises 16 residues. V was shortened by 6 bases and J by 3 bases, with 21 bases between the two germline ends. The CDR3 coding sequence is TGTGCCAGCAGGGACCCGGGACTCCCACGGGGCTACGAGCAGTACTTC. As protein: CASRDPGLPRGYEQYF.

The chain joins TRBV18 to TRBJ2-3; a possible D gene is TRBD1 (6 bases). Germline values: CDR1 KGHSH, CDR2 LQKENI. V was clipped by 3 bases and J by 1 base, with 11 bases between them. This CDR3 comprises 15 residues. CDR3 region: CASSPQGRGTDTQYF. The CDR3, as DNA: TGTGCCAGCTCACCTCAGGGGAGAGGCACAGATACGCAGTATTTT.

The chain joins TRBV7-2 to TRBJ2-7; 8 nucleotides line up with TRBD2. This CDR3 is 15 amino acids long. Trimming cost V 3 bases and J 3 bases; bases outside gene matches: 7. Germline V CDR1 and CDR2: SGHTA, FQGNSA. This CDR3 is CASSLSGGAGYEQYF. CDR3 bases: TGTGCCAGCAGCTTGTCGGGGGGGGCAGGCTACGAGCAGTACTTC.

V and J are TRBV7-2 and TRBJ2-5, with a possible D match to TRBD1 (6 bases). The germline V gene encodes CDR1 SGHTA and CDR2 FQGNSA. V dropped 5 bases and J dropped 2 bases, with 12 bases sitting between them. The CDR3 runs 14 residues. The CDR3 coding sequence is TGTGCCAGCAGCGCATGGACAGTTCAAGAGACCCAGTACTTC. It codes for CASSAWTVQETQYF. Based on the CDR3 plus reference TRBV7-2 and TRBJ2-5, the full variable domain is GAGVSQSPSNKVTEKGKDVELRCDPISGHTALYWYRQSLGQGLEFLIYFQGNSAPDKSGLPSDRFSAERTGGSVSTLTIQRTQQEDSAVYLCASSAWTVQETQYFGPGTRLLVL.

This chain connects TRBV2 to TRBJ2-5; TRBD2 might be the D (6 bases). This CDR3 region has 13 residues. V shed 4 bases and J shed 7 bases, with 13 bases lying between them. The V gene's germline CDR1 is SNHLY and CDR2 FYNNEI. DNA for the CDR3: TGTGCCAGCAGTGGGGGGGTCCGGGTGACCCAGTACTTC. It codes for CASSGGVRVTQYF.

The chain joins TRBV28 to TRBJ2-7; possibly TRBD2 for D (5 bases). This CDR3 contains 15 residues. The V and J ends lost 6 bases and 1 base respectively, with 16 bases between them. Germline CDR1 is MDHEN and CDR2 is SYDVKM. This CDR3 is CASRTPTTSSYEQYF. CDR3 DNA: TGTGCCAGCAGGACTCCGACTACCTCATCCTACGAGCAGTACTTC.